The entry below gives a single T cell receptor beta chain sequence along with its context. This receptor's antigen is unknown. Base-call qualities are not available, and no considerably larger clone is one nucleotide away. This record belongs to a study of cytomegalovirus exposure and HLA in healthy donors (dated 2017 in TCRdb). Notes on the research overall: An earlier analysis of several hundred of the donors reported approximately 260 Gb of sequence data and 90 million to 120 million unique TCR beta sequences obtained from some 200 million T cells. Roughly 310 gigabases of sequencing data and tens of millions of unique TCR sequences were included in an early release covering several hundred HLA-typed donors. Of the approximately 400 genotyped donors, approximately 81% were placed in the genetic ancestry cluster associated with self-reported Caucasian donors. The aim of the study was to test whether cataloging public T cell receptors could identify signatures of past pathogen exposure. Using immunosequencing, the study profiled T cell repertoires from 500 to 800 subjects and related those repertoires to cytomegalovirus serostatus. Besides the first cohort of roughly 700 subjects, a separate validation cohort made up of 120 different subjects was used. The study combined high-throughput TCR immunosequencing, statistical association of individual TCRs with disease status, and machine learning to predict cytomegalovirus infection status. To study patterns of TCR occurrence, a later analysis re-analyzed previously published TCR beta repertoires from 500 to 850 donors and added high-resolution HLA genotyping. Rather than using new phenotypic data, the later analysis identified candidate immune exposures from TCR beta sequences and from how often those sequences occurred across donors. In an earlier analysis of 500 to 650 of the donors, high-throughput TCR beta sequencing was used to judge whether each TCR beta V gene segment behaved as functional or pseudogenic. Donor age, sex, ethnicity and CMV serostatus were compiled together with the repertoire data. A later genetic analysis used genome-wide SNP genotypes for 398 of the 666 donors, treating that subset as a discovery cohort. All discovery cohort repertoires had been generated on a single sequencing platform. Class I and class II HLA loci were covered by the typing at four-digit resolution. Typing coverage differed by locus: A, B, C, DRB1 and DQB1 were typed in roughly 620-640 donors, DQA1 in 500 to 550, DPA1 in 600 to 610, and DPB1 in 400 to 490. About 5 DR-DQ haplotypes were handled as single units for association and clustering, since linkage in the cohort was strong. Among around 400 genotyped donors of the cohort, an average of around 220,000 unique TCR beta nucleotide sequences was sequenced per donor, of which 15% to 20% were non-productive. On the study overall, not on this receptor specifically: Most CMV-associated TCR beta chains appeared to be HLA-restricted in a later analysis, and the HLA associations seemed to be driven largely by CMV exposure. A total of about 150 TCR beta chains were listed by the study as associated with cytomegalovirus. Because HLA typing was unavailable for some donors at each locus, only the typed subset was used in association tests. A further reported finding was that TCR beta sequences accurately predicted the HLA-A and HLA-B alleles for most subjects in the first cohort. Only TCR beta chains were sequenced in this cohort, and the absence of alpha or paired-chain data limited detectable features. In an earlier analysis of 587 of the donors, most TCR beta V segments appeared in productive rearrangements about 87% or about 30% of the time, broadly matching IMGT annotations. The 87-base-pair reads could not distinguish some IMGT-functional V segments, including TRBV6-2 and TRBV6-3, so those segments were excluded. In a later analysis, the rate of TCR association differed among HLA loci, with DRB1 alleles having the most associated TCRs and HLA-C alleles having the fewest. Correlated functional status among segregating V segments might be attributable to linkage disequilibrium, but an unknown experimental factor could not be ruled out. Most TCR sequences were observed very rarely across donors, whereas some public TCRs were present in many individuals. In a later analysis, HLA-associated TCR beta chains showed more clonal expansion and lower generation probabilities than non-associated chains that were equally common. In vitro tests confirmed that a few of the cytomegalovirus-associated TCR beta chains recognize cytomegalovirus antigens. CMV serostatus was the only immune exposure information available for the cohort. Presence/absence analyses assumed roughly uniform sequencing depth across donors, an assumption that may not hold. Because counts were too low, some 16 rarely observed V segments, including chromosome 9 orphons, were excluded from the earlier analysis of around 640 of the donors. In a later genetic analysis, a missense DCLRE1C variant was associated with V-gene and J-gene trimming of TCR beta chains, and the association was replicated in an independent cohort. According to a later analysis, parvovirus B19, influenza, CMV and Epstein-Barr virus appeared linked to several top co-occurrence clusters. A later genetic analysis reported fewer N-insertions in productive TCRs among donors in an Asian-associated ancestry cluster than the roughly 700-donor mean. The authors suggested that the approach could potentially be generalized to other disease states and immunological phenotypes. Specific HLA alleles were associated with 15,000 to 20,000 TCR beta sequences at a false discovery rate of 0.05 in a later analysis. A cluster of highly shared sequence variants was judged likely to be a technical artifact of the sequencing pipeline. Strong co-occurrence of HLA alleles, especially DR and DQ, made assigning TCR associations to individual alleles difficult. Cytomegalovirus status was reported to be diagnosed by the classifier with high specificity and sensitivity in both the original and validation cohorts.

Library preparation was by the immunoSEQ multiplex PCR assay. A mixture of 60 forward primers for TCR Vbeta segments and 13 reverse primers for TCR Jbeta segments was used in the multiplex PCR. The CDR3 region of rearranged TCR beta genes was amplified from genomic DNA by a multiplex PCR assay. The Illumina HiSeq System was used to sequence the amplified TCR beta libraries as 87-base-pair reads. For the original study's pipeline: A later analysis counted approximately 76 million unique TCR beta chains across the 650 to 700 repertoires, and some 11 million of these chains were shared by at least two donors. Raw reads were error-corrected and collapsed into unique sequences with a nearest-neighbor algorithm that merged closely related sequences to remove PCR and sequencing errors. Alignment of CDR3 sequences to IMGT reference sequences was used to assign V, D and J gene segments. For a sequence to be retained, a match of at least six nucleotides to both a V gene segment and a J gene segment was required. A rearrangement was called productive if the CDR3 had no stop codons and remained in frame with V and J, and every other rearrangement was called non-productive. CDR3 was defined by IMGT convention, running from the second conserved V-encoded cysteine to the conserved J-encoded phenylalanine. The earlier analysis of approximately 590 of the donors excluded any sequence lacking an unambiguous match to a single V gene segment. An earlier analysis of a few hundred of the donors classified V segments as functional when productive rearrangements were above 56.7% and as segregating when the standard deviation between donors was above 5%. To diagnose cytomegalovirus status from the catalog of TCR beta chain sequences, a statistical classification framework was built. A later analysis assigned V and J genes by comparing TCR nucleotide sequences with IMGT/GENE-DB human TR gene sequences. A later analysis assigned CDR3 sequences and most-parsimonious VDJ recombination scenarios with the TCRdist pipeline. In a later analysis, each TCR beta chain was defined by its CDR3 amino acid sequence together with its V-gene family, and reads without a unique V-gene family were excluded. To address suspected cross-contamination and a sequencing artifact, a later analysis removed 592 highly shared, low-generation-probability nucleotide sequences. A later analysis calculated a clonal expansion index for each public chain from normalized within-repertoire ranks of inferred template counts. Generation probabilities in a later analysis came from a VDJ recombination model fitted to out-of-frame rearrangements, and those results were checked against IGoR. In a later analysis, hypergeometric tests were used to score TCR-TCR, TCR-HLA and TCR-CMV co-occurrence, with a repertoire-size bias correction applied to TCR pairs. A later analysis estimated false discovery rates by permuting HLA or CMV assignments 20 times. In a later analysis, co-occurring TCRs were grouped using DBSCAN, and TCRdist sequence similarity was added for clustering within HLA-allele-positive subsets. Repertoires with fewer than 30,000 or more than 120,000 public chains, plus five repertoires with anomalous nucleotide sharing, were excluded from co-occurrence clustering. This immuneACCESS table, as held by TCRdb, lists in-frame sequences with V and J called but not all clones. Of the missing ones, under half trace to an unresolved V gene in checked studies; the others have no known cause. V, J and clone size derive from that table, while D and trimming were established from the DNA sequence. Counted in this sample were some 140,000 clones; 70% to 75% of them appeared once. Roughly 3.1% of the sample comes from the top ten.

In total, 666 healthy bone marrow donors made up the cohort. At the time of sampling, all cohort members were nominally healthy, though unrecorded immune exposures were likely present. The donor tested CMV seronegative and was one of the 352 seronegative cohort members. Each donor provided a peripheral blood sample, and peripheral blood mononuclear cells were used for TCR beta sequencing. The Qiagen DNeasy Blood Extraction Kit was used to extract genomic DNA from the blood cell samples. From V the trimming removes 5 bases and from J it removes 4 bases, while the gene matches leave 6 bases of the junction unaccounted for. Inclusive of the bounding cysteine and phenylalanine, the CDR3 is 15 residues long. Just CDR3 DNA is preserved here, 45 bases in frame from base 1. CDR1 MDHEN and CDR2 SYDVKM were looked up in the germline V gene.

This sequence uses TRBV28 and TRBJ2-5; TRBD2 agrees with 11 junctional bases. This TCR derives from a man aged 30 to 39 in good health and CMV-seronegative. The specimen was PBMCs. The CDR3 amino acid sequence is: CASSPGTSGLETQYF. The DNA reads TGTGCCAGCAGTCCCGGGACTAGCGGTTTAGAGACCCAGTACTTC.